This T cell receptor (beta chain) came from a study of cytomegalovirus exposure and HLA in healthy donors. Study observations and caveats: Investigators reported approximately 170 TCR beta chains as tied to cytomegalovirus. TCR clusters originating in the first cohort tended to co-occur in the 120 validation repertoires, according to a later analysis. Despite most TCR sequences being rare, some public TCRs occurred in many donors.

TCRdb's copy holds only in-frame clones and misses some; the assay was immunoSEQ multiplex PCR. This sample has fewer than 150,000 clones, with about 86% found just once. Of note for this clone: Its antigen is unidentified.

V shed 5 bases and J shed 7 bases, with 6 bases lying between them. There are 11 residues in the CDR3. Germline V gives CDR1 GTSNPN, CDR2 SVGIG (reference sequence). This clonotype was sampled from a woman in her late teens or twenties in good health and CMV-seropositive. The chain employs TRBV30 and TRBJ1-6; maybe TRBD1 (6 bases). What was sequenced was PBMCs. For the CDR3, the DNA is TGTGCCTGGGACAGGAATTCACCCCTCCACTTT. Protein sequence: CAWDRNSPLHF.